The T cell receptor beta chain described here comes from a study of blood T cell repertoires in COVID-19. Study-wide background: Acute-phase and convalescent COVID-19 samples originated in the United States, Italy and Spain. Nucleic acid was either cDNA or gDNA, and it came from T cells, B-cell-depleted T cells, or PBMCs.

Libraries were prepared by immunoSEQ multiplex PCR; TCRdb keeps only in-frame clonotypes and omits some of them. This table has roughly 170,000 clones, roughly 89% appearing once. This CDR3 has 15 amino acids. V dropped 0 bases and J dropped 4; count of bases not matched to a gene: 4. Looked up from germline, CDR1 is LGHNA and CDR2 is YSLEER. This chain uses TRBV4-3 with TRBJ1-1, with TRBD1 matching 8 bases. What was sequenced was peripheral blood. This sequence originates from a woman under 30 who had recovered from COVID-19. The chain's CDR3 is CASSQETGGGTEAFF. As DNA, the CDR3 is TGCGCCAGCAGCCAAGAAACAGGGGGGGGCACTGAAGCTTTCTTT.